The clone carrying this T cell receptor (beta chain) is a singleton in its sample. Each PCR replicate from the sorted subsets contained about 200 ng DNA, which is about 30,000 T cell genomes. The repertoire was sequenced with immunoSEQ multiplex PCR; TCRdb's copy has only in-frame clones and lacks some. The sample includes about 2.4 million clones, around nine tenths of them seen just once. The sample originates from a study of shared clonotypes between healthy human individuals. Germline CDR1 and CDR2: SGHDN and FVKESK. This CDR3 has 14 amino acids. V was clipped by 10 bases and J by 5 bases, with 20 bases between them.

The chain carries TRBV14 and TRBJ2-5; D is perhaps TRBD1 or TRBD2 (6 bases each). The sample comprised naive CD4+ T cells sorted from blood. Subset here: CD45RA+ positively selected. This TCR came from a man aged 18 to 29 in good health. Here the CDR3 DNA reads TGTGCCACCTCCCTCGGGGGCCCCGTGGAGACCCAGTACTTC. It is translated as CATSLGGPVETQYF.